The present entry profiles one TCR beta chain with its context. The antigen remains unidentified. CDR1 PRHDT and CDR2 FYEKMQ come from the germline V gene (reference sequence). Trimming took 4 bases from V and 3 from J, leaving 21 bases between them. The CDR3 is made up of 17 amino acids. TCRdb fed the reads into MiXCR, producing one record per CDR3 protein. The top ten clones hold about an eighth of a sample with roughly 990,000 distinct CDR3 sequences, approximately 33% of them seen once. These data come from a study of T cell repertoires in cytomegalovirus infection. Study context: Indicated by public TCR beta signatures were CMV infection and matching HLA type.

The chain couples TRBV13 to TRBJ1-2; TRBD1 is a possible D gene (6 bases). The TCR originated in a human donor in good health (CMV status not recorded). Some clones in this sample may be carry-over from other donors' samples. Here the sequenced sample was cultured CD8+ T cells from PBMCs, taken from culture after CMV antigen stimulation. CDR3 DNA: TGTGCCAGCAGCTCTCAGGACAGTCGACCCCTTTACTATGGCTACACCTTC. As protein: CASSSQDSRPLYYGYTF.